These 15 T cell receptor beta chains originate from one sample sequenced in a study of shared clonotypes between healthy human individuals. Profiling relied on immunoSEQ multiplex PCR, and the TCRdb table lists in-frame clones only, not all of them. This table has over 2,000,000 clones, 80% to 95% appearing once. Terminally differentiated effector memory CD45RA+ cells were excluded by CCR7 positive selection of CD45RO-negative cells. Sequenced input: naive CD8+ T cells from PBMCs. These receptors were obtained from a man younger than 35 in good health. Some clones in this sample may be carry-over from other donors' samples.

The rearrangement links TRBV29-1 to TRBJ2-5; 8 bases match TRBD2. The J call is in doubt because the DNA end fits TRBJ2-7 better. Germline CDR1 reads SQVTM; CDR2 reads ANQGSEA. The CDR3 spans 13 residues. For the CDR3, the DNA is TGCAGCGTAGACGGACTAGCTGCCGACGAGCAGTACTTC. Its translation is CSVDGLAADEQYF.

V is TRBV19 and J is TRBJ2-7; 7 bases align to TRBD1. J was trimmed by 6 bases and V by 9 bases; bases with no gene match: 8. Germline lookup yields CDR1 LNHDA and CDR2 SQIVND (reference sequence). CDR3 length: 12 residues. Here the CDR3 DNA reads TGTGCCAGCAACACAGGGGTGGGCGAGCAGTACTTC. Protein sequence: CASNTGVGEQYF. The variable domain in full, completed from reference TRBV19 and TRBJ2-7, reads DGGITQSPKYLFRKEGQNVTLSCEQNLNHDAMYWYRQDPGQGLRLIYYSQIVNDFQKGDIAEGYSVSREKKESFPLTVTSAQKNPTAFYLCASNTGVGEQYFGPGTRLTVT.

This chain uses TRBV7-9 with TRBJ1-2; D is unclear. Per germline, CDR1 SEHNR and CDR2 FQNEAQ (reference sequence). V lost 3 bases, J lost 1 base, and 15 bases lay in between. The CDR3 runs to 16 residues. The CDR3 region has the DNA TGTGCCAGCAGCTTTTGGGCCAAGGATTATAACTATGGCTACACCTTC. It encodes CASSFWAKDYNYGYTF.

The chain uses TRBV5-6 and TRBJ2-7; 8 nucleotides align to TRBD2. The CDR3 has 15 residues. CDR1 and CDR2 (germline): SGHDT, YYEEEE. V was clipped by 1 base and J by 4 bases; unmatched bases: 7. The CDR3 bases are TGTGCCAGCAGCTTGATCGGTGCGGGGGGATACGAGCAGTACTTC. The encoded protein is CASSLIGAGGYEQYF.

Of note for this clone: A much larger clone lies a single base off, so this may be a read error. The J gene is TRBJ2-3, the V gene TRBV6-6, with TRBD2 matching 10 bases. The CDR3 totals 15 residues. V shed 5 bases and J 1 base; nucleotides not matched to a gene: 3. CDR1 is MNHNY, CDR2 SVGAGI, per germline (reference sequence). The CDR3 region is CASSPGTSGTDTQYF. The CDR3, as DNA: TGTGCCAGCAGTCCCGGGACTAGCGGCACAGATACGCAGTATTTT.

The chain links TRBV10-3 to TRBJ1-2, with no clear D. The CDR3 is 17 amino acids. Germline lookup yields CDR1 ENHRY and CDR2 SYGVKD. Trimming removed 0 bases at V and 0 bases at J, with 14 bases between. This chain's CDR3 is CAISESPGSPTNYGYTF. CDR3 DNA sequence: TGTGCCATCAGTGAGTCCCCGGGGTCCCCAACTAACTATGGCTACACCTTC.

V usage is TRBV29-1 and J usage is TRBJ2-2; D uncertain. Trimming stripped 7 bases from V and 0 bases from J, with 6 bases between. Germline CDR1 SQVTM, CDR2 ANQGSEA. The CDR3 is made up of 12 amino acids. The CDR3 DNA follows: TGCAGCGCCGCCCCGAACACCGGGGAGCTGTTTTTT. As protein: CSAAPNTGELFF.

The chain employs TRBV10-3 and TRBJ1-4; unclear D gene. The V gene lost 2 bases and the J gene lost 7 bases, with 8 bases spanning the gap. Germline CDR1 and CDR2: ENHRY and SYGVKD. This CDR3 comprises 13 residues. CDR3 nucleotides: TGTGCCATCAGTGAGCCCATGAGTGAAAAACTGTTTTTT. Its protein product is CAISEPMSEKLFF.

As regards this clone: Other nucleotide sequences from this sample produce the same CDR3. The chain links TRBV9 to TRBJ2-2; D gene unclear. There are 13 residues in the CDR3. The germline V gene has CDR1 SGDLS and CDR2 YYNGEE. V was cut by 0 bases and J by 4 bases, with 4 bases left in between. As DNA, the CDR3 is TGTGCCAGCAGCGTAGGAGGCACCGGGGAGCTGTTTTTT. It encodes CASSVGGTGELFF.

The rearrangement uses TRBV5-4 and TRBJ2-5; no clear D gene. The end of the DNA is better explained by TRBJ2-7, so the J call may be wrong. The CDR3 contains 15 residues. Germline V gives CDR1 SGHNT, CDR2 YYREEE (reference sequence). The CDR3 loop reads CASSLDVLIDNEQYF. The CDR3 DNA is TGTGCCAGCAGCTTGGATGTGTTGATAGACAACGAGCAGTACTTC.

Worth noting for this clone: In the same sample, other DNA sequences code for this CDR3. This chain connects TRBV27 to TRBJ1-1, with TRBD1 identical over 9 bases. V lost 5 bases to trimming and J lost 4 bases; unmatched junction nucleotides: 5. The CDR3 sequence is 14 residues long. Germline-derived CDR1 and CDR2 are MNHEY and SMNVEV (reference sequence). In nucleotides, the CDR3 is TGTGCCAGCAGTAACCGACAGGGGGGCACTGAAGCTTTCTTT. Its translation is CASSNRQGGTEAFF.

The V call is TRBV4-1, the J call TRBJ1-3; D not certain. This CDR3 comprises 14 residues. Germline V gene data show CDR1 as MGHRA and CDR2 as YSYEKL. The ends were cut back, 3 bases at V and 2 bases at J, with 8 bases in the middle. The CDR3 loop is CASSQAAAGNTIYF. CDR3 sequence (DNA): TGCGCCAGCAGCCAGGCGGCGGCTGGAAACACCATATATTTT.

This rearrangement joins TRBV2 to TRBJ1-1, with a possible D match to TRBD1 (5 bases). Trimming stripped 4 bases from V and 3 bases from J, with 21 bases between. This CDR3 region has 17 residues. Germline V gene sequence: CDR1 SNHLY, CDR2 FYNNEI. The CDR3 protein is CASSVSSRESKYTEAFF. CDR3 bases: TGTGCCAGCAGTGTGAGCTCCAGGGAATCTAAATACACTGAAGCTTTCTTT. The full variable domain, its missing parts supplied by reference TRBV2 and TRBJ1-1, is EPEVTQTPSHQVTQMGQEVILRCVPISNHLYFYWYRQILGQKVEFLVSFYNNEISEKSEIFDDQFSVERPDGSNFTLKIRSTKLEDSAMYFCASSVSSRESKYTEAFFGQGTRLTVV.

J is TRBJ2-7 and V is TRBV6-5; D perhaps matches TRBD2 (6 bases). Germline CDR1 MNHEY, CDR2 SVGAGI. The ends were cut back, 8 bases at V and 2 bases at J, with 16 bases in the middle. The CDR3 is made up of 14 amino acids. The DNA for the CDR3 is TGTGCCAGCGCCTGGGGGGAGCTGACCTACGAGCAGTACTTC. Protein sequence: CASAWGELTYEQYF.

The chain's CDR3 is CASSDRGSTGELFF. The CDR3 region has the DNA TGTGCCAGCAGTGACAGGGGCAGTACCGGGGAGCTGTTTTTT. The chain links TRBV6-1 to TRBJ2-2, with a weak D call TRBD1 (6 bases). The germline V gene has CDR1 MNHNS and CDR2 SASEGT. V gave up 3 bases and J gave up 5 bases, with 10 bases separating them. CDR3 length: 14 residues.